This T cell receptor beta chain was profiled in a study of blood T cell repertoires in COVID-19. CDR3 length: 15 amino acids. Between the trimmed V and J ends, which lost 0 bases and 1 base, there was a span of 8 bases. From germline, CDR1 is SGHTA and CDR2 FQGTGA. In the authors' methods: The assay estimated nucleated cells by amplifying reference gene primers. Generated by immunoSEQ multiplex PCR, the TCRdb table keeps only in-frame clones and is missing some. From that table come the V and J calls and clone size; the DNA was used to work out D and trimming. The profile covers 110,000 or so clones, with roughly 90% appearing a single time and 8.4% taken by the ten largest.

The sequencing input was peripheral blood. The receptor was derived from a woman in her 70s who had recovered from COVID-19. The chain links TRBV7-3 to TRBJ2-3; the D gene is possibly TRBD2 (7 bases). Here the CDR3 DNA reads TGTGCCAGCAGCTTAACGGGGGGGCGCACAGATACGCAGTATTTT. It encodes CASSLTGGRTDTQYF.